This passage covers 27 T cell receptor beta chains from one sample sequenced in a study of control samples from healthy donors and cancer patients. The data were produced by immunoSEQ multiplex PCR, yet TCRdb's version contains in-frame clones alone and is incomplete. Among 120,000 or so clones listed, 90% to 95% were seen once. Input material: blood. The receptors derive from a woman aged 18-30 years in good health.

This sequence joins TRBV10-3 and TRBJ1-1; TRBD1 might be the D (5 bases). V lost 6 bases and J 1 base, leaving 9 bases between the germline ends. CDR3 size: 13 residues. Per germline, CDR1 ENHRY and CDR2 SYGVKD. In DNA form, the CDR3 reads TGTGCCATCAGCAGGGTAGAGAACACTGAAGCTTTCTTT. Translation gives CAISRVENTEAFF.

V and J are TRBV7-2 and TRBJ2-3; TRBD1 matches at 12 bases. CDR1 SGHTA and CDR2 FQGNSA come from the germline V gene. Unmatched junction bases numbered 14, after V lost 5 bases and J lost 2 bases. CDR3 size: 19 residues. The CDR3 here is CASSISSQGQGANTDTQYF. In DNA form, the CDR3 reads TGTGCCAGCAGCATCTCCTCCCAGGGACAGGGGGCCAACACAGATACGCAGTATTTT.

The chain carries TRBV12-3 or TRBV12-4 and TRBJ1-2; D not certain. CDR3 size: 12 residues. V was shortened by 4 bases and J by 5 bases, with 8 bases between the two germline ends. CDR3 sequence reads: CASSSTAYGYTF. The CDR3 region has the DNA TGTGCCAGCAGTTCTACCGCTTATGGCTACACCTTC.

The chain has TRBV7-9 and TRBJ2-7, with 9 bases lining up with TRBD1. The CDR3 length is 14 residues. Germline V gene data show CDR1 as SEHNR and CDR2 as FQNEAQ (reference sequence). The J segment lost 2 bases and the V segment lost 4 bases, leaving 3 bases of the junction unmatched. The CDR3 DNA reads TGTGCCAGCAGCTCCGGGACAGGGACCTACGAGCAGTACTTC. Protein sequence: CASSSGTGTYEQYF.

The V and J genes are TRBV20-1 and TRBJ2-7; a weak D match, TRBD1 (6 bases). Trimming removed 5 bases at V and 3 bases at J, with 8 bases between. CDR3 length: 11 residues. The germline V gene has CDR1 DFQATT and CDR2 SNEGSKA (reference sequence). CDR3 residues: CSAARGYEQYF. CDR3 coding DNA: TGCAGTGCTGCCAGGGGCTACGAGCAGTACTTC.

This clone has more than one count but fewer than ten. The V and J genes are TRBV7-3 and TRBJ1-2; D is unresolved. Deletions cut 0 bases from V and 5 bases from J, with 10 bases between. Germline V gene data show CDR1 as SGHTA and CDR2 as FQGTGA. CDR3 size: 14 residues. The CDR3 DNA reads TGTGCCAGCAGCTTAACCCGAGACGGTTATGGCTACACCTTC. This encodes CASSLTRDGYGYTF.

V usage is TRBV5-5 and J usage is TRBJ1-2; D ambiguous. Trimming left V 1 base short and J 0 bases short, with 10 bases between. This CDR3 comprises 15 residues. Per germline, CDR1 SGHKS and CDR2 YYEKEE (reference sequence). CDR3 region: CASSLFPFPNYGYTF. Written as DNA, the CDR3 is TGTGCCAGCAGCTTGTTTCCGTTTCCTAACTATGGCTACACCTTC.

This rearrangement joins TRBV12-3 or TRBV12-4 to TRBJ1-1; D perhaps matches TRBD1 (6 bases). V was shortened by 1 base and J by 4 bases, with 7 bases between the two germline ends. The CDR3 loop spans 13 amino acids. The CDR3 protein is CASSLEGVTEAFF. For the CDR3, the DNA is TGTGCCAGCAGTTTAGAGGGGGTCACTGAAGCTTTCTTT.

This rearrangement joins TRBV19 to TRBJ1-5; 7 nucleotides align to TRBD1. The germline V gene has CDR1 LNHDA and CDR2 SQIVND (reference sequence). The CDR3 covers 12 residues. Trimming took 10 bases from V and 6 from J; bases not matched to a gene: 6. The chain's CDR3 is CATRQGSQPQHF. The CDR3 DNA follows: TGTGCCACGCGACAGGGAAGTCAGCCCCAGCATTTT.

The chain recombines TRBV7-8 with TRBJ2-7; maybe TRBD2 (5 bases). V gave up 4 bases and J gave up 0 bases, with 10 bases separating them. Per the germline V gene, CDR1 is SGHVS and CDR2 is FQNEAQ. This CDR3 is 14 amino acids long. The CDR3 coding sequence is TGTGCCAGCAGCTACACGAGGGACTCCTACGAGCAGTACTTC. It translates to CASSYTRDSYEQYF.

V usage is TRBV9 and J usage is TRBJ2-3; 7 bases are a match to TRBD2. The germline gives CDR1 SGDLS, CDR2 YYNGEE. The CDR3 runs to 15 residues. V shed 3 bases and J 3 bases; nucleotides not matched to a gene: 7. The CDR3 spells CASSAAGLATDTQYF. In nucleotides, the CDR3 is TGTGCCAGCAGCGCAGCGGGACTCGCGACAGATACGCAGTATTTT.

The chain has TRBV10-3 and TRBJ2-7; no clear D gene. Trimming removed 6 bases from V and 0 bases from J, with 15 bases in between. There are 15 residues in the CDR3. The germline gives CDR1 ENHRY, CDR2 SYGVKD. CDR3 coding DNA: TGTGCCATCAGCTCTGTCGCCCCAGTCTCCTACGAGCAGTACTTC. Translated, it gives CAISSVAPVSYEQYF.

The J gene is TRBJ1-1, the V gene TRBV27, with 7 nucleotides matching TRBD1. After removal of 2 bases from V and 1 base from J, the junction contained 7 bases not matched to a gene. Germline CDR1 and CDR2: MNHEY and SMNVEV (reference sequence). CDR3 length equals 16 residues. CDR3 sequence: CASSLRQGGGNTEAFF. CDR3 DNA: TGTGCCAGCAGTTTACGGCAAGGGGGCGGGAACACTGAAGCTTTCTTT.

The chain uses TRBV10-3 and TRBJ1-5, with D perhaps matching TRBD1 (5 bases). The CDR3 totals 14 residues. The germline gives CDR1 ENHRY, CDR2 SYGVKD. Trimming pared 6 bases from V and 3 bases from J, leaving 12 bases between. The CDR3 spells CAIRPDSPNQPQHF. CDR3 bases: TGTGCCATCAGACCCGACAGCCCCAATCAGCCCCAGCATTTT.

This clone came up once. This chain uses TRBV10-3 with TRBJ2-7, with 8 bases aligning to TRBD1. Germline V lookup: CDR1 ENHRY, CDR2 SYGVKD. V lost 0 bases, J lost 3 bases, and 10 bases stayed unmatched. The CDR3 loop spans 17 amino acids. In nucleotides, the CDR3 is TGTGCCATCAGTGAGTCTGGGCGGGACAGGCTGAACTACGAGCAGTACTTC. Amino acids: CAISESGRDRLNYEQYF.

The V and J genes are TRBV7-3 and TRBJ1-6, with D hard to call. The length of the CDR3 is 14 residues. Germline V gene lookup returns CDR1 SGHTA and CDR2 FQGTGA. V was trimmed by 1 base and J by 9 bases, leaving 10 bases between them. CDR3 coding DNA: TGTGCCAGCAGCTTAAACCCTTTAGGTTCACCCCTCCACTTT. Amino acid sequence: CASSLNPLGSPLHF.

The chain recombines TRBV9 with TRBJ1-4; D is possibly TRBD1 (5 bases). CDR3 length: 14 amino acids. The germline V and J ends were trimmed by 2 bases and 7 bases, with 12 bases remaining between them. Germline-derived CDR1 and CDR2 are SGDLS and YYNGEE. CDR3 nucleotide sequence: TGTGCCAGCAGCGTGGGGGGGTATTCTGAAAAACTGTTTTTT. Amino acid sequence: CASSVGGYSEKLFF.

Here the CDR3 reads CAISDHGTVLNTEAFF. As DNA, the CDR3 is TGTGCCATCAGTGACCATGGGACAGTTCTGAACACTGAAGCTTTCTTT. The chain is built from TRBV10-3 and TRBJ1-1; 7 bases match TRBD1. The CDR3 is made up of 16 amino acids. Germline CDR1 reads ENHRY; CDR2 reads SYGVKD. Losses at the gene ends were 3 bases for V and 0 bases for J; bases not matched to a gene: 7.

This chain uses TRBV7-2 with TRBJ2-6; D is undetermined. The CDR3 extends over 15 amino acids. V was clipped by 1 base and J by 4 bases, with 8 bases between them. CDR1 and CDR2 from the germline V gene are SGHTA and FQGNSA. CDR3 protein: CASSLGGNGANVLTF. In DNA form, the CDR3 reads TGTGCCAGCAGCTTAGGTGGGAACGGGGCCAACGTCCTGACTTTC.

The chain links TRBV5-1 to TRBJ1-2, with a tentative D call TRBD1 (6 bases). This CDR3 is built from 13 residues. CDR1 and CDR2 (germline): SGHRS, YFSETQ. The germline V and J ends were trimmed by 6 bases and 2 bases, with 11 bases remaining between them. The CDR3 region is CASTLTGNYGYTF. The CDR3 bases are TGCGCCAGCACCTTAACAGGGAACTATGGCTACACCTTC.

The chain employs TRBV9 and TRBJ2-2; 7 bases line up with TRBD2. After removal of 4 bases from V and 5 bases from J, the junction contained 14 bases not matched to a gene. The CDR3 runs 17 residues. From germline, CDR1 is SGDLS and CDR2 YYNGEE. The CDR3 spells CASSSRRGPGGTGELFF. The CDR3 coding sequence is TGTGCCAGCAGCTCCCGGCGGGGCCCGGGGGGTACCGGGGAGCTGTTTTTT. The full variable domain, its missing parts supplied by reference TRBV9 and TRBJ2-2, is DSGVTQTPKHLITATGQRVTLRCSPRSGDLSVYWYQQSLDQGLQFLIQYYNGEERAKGNILERFSAQQFPDLHSELNLSSLELGDSALYFCASSSRRGPGGTGELFFGEGSRLTVL.

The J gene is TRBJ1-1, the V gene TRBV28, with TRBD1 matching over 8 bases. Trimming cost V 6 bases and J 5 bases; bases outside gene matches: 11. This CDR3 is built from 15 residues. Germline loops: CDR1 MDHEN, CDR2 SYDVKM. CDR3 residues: CASSSIDRGITEAFF. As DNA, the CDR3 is TGTGCCAGCAGCTCAATAGACAGGGGAATAACTGAAGCTTTCTTT.

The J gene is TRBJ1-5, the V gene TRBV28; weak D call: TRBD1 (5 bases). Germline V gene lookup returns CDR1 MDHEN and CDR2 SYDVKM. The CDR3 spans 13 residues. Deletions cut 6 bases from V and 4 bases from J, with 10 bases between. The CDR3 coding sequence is TGTGCCAGCAGAACCCACAGGAATCAGCCCCAGCATTTT. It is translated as CASRTHRNQPQHF. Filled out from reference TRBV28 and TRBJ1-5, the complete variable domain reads DVKVTQSSRYLVKRTGEKVFLECVQDMDHENMFWYRQDPGLGLRLIYFSYDVKMKEKGDIPEGYSVSREKKERFSLILESASTNQTSMYLCASRTHRNQPQHFGDGTRLSIL.

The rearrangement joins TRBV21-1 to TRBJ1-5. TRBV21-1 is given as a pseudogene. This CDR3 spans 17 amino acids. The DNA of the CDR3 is TGTGCCAGCAGCAAAGAAAGGGACTGGTTCTCTCATCAGCCCCAGCATTTT. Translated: CASSKERDWFSHQPQHF.

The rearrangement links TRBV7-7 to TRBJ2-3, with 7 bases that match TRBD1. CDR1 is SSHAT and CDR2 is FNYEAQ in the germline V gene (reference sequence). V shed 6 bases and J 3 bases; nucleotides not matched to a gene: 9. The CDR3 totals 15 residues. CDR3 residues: CASSMTGTVTDTQYF. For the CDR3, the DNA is TGTGCCAGCAGTATGACCGGGACAGTTACAGATACGCAGTATTTT.

DNA of the CDR3: TGTGCCAGCAGTTTGGTGAGGACTGGCGACACTGAAGCTTTCTTT. Its protein product is CASSLVRTGDTEAFF. The rearrangement joins TRBV28 to TRBJ1-1; no clear D. The CDR3 extends over 15 amino acids. The V end lost 3 bases, the J end lost 3 bases, and 14 bases lay between the germline ends. CDR1 and CDR2 (germline): MDHEN, SYDVKM.

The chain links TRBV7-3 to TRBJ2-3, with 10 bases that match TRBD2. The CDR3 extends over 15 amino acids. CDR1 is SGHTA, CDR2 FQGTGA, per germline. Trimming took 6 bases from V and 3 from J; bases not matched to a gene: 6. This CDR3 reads CASRASGSRTDTQYF. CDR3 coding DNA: TGTGCCAGCAGAGCTAGCGGGAGTCGGACAGATACGCAGTATTTT.